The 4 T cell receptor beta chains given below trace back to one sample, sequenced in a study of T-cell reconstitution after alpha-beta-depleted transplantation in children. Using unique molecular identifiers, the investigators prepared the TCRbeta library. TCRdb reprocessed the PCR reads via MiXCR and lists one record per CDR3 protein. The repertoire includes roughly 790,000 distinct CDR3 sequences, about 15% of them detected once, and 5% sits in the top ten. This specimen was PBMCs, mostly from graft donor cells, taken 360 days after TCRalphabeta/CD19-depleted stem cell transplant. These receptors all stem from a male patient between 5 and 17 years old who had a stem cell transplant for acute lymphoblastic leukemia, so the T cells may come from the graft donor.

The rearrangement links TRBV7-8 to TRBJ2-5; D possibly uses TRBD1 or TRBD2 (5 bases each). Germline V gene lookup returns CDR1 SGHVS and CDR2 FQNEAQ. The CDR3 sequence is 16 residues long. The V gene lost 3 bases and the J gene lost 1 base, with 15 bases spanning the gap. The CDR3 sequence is CASSFWTGPSQETQYF. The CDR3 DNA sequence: TGTGCCAGCAGCTTCTGGACGGGACCCTCCCAAGAGACCCAGTACTTC.

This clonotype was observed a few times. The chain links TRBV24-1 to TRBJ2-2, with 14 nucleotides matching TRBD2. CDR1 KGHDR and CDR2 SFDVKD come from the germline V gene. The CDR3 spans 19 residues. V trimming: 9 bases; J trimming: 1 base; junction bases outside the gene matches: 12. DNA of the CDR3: TGTGCCACCCAAGACGAGGGACTAGCGGGGGATTTGAACACCGGGGAGCTGTTTTTT. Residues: CATQDEGLAGDLNTGELFF.

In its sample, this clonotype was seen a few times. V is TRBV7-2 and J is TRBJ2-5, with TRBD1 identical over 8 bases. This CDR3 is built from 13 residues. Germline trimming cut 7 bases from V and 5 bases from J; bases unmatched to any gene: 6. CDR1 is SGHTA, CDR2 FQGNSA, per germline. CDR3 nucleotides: TGTGCCAGCACGGGGACAGGCCCGGAGACCCAGTACTTC. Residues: CASTGTGPETQYF.

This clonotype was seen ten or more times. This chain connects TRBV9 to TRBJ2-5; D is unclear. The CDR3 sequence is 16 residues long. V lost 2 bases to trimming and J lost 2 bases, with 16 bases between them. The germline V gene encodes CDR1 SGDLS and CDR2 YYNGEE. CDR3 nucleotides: TGTGCCAGCAGCGTTGGCGAGAGAGAGCCTCAAGAGACCCAGTACTTC. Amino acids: CASSVGEREPQETQYF.